This T cell receptor beta chain originates from a study of shared T cell receptors in the human thymus. Sequencing used immunoSEQ multiplex PCR; TCRdb keeps in-frame clones, though not all of them. The sample has about 540,000 clones; 75% to 80% are singletons. The V end was cut by 4 bases, the J end by 14 bases, with 18 bases between. This CDR3 comprises 14 residues. Germline CDR1 is MGHRA and CDR2 is YSYEKL. A further study also used this sample, focusing on human thymus T cells. Per that study: Thymic material originated from resections removed in the course of corrective heart surgery.

The source material was thymocytes. V usage is TRBV4-1 and J usage is TRBJ1-6, with D tentatively TRBD1 (5 bases). The clonotype originates from a boy under three years old with a congenital heart defect. The CDR3 loop reads CASSPRGLNRSLHF. Here the CDR3 DNA reads TGCGCCAGCAGCCCAAGGGGACTAAACAGGTCCCTCCACTTT.